The clone carrying this TCR beta chain was picked up one time. V shed 0 bases and J shed 0 bases, with 7 bases lying between them. The CDR3 totals 14 residues. Per germline, CDR1 SGDLS and CDR2 YYNGEE. Method: immunoSEQ multiplex PCR; TCRdb's copy keeps in-frame clones and lacks some. The sample records roughly 41,000 clones, around 89% being singletons. This sample is drawn from a study of OX40 agonist ivuxolimab in advanced cancers. The specimen comprised CD4+ or CD8+ T cells sorted from blood, sampled in a trial of the OX40 agonist ivuxolimab. This sequence joins TRBV9 and TRBJ2-7, with D hard to call. This sequence was found in an adult with an advanced solid tumor such as melanoma, head and neck, liver or kidney cancer. In DNA form, the CDR3 reads TGTGCCAGCAGCGTAGCAGACAACTCCTACGAGCAGTACTTC. Translating it yields CASSVADNSYEQYF.